These 32 T cell receptor beta chains were all obtained from the same sample, sequenced in a study of blood T cells in healthy people across ages (dated by TCRdb to between 2014 and 2017). Libraries were prepared through 5' RACE. Sequencing was carried out with an Illumina HiSeq 2500. The second PCR ran for about 6 to 12 cycles and used a J-beta primer mix along with a sample-barcoded 5' primer. Using fastp trimming at Q25 and MiXCR clonotype assembly, TCRdb reanalyzed the public sequencing data and kept in-frame beta chains. Every entry covers one CDR3 protein and lists the most common genes and DNA from its rows. The sample yields roughly 830,000 distinct CDR3 sequences; 62% were counted once. The ten largest clones represent approximately 30% of the sample. The specimen sequenced was blood. Receptors originate from a young man in good health.

The rearrangement uses TRBV5-1 and TRBJ1-2; D uncertain. Trimming took 1 base from V and 8 from J, leaving 9 bases between them. Germline CDR1 SGHRS, CDR2 YFSETQ. The length of the CDR3 is 12 residues. CDR3 sequence reads: CASSLSRRGYTF. The CDR3 DNA sequence: TGCGCCAGCAGCTTGTCCCGGAGGGGCTACACCTTC. The entire variable domain, with the rest obtained from reference TRBV5-1 and TRBJ1-2, is as follows: KAGVTQTPRYLIKTRGQQVTLSCSPISGHRSVSWYQQTPGQGLQFLFEYFSETQRNKGNFPGRFSGRQFSNSRSEMNVSTLELGDSALYLCASSLSRRGYTFGSGTRLTVV.

The chain couples TRBV5-6 to TRBJ2-7; D is unclear. Germline values: CDR1 SGHDT, CDR2 YYEEEE. The CDR3 loop spans 14 amino acids. Trimming cost V 3 bases and J 0 bases, with 10 bases left between them. As DNA, the CDR3 is TGTGCCAGCAGCTCGGACGGGTACTCCTACGAGCAGTACTTC. Its translation: CASSSDGYSYEQYF.

This clonotype was picked up a small number of times. This chain links TRBV20-1 with TRBJ2-5, with a possible D match to TRBD1 (5 bases). The CDR3 extends over 12 amino acids. Trimming removed 0 bases from V and 8 bases from J, with 10 bases in between. CDR1 is DFQATT and CDR2 is SNEGSKA in the germline V gene (reference sequence). The CDR3 bases are TGCAGTGCTAGAGACCCAGGGAAAACCCAGTACTTC. Protein: CSARDPGKTQYF.

V usage is TRBV4-3 and J usage is TRBJ2-3; 7 nucleotides agree with TRBD1. The CDR3 is 14 amino acids. Germline lookup yields CDR1 LGHNA and CDR2 YSLEER. With V trimmed by 4 bases and J by 6 bases, 7 bases remained unmatched. CDR3 residues: CASSPRQGLDTQYF. The CDR3, as DNA: TGCGCCAGCAGCCCTCGACAGGGATTGGATACGCAGTATTTT.

The chain joins TRBV5-1 to TRBJ1-1; D is undetermined. The CDR3 covers 14 residues. The V end lost 7 bases, the J end lost 1 base, and 14 bases lay between the germline ends. The V gene's germline CDR1 is SGHRS and CDR2 YFSETQ. CDR3 DNA sequence: TGCGCCAGCGCGTGGGGAATTAAGAACACTGAAGCTTTCTTT. Encoded protein: CASAWGIKNTEAFF. The variable domain in full, with the rest retrieved from reference TRBV5-1 and TRBJ1-1, is KAGVTQTPRYLIKTRGQQVTLSCSPISGHRSVSWYQQTPGQGLQFLFEYFSETQRNKGNFPGRFSGRQFSNSRSEMNVSTLELGDSALYLCASAWGIKNTEAFFGQGTRLTVV.

V and J are TRBV7-2 and TRBJ2-3; possible D gene TRBD1, 6 bases. CDR1 SGHTA and CDR2 FQGNSA come from the germline V gene. The V end was cut by 7 bases, the J end by 2 bases, with 16 bases between. This CDR3 is built from 15 residues. The CDR3 region is CASTISGTPTDTQYF. The CDR3 coding sequence is TGTGCCAGCACCATCTCTGGGACACCCACAGATACGCAGTATTTT.

This sequence joins TRBV20-1 and TRBJ1-5; unclear D gene. The V and J ends lost 6 bases and 3 bases respectively, with 12 bases between them. From germline, CDR1 is DFQATT and CDR2 SNEGSKA (reference sequence). The CDR3 loop spans 13 amino acids. The CDR3 is CSARTALNQPQHF. CDR3 in DNA: TGCAGTGCACGGACCGCCCTCAATCAGCCCCAGCATTTT.

The chain uses TRBV12-3 or TRBV12-4 and TRBJ2-5, with D perhaps TRBD1 or TRBD2 (5 bases each). Judging by the DNA end, TRBJ2-7 fits better; the J call may be wrong. This CDR3 comprises 13 residues. This CDR3 is CASSFTGPVEQYF. The CDR3 DNA is TGTGCCAGCAGTTTCACGGGACCTGTCGAGCAGTACTTC.

This chain connects TRBV20-1 to TRBJ2-3, with 11 bases fitting TRBD2. Germline CDR1 is DFQATT and CDR2 is SNEGSKA (reference sequence). CDR3 size: 14 residues. The ends lost 6 bases at V and 6 bases at J; junction bases unmatched: 8. This chain's CDR3 is CSAPVAGGPDTQYF. DNA of the CDR3: TGCAGTGCCCCCGTAGCGGGGGGGCCGGATACGCAGTATTTT.

This clonotype was found a few times. V is TRBV29-1 and J is TRBJ1-2; D remains unclear. CDR3 length: 9 amino acids. V shed 3 bases and J shed 8 bases, with 4 bases lying between them. CDR1 and CDR2 from the germline V gene are SQVTM and ANQGSEA. DNA for the CDR3: TGCAGCGTTGAGAGGGGCTACACCTTC. This translates into CSVERGYTF.

This chain connects TRBV4-3 to TRBJ1-2; D gene uncertain. The CDR3 contains 14 residues. Trimming removed 1 base at V and 4 bases at J, with 10 bases between. CDR1 and CDR2 from the germline V gene are LGHNA and YSLEER. The CDR3 here is CASSQGPAPYGYTF. The CDR3 DNA follows: TGCGCCAGCAGCCAAGGTCCAGCTCCCTATGGCTACACCTTC.

This clonotype was seen ten or more times. The gene calls are TRBV27 and TRBJ1-6; the match to TRBD1 covers 10 bases. V was clipped by 7 bases and J by 8 bases; unmatched bases: 5. The germline V gene has CDR1 MNHEY and CDR2 SMNVEV (reference sequence). The CDR3 contains 14 residues. CDR3: CASTRDRGYSPLHF. CDR3 sequence (DNA): TGTGCCAGCACCCGGGACAGGGGTTATTCACCCCTCCACTTT.

This chain joins TRBV28 and TRBJ2-2, with TRBD1 matching over 9 bases. The germline CDR1 and CDR2 sequences are MDHEN and SYDVKM. V shed 6 bases, J shed 4 bases, and the junction held 9 bases outside the gene matches. CDR3 length: 16 amino acids. The CDR3 sequence is CASSPPTGGFTGELFF. The DNA of the CDR3 is TGTGCCAGCAGCCCCCCCACAGGGGGCTTCACCGGGGAGCTGTTTTTT.

Concerning this clonotype: Relative to the germline gene, one junction end is altered; a read error may explain this. The rearrangement joins TRBV6-2 or TRBV6-3 to TRBJ2-5; D call uncertain. The CDR3 is 13 amino acids. CDR1 is MNHEY, CDR2 SVGEGT, per germline. CDR3 sequence reads: CASSYLKQETQYF. In nucleotides, the CDR3 is TGTGCCAGCAGCTACTTGAAGCAAGAGACCCAGTACTTC.

The chain couples TRBV3-1 to TRBJ2-4, with 11 bases that match TRBD1. Germline values: CDR1 LGHDT, CDR2 YNNKEL (reference sequence). V lost 1 base, J lost 1 base, and 0 bases stayed unmatched. This CDR3 is built from 16 residues. CDR3 DNA sequence: TGTGCCAGCAGCCAAGGGGACAGGGGGGCCAAAAACATTCAGTACTTC. It is translated as CASSQGDRGAKNIQYF.

This clonotype was seen only a few times. The genes are TRBV9 and TRBJ2-1, with D maybe TRBD2 (5 bases). V dropped 1 base and J dropped 3 bases, with 11 bases sitting between them. The CDR3 runs 15 residues. The germline gives CDR1 SGDLS, CDR2 YYNGEE. The CDR3 loop reads CASSVTGVLYNEQFF. In DNA form, the CDR3 reads TGTGCCAGCAGCGTAACCGGGGTCCTCTACAATGAGCAGTTCTTC.

This chain connects TRBV12-3 or TRBV12-4 to TRBJ1-5; no clear D. V lost 8 bases and J lost 3, with 14 bases in between. This CDR3 contains 14 residues. CDR3 nucleotides: TGTGCCAGCCTTGCAGACGGGGACAATCAGCCCCAGCATTTT. Its translation: CASLADGDNQPQHF.

The chain employs TRBV15 and TRBJ2-7; D unresolved. There are 12 residues in the CDR3. Germline V CDR1 and CDR2: LNHNV, YYDKDF (reference sequence). Trimming left V 0 bases short and J 5 bases short, with 5 bases between. DNA of the CDR3: TGTGCCACCAGCAGAGACGATGACGAGCAGTACTTC. Encoded protein: CATSRDDDEQYF.

This chain connects TRBV13 to TRBJ2-1; no reliable D call. CDR3 length: 14 amino acids. From germline, CDR1 is PRHDT and CDR2 FYEKMQ (reference sequence). Trimming took off 2 bases at V and 4 bases at J, with 9 bases between the two ends. The CDR3 region has the DNA TGTGCCAGCAGCTTATGTGGTTTTTACAATGAGCAGTTCTTC. Amino acid sequence: CASSLCGFYNEQFF.

This clonotype occurred a few times. This chain links TRBV7-9 with TRBJ1-1; 10 bases line up with TRBD1. The germline V gene has CDR1 SEHNR and CDR2 FQNEAQ (reference sequence). The CDR3 runs to 14 residues. V trimming: 5 bases; J trimming: 5 bases; junction bases outside the gene matches: 5. The CDR3 bases are TGTGCCAGCAGCCCGGGACAGGGGAGGACTGAAGCTTTCTTT. It yields the protein CASSPGQGRTEAFF.

V and J are TRBV7-9 and TRBJ1-5; 11 bases map to TRBD1. The CDR3 runs to 17 residues. Trimming removed 5 bases from V and 3 bases from J; junction bases left unmatched: 9. Germline lookup yields CDR1 SEHNR and CDR2 FQNEAQ (reference sequence). Here the CDR3 reads CASSGGTGGHLNQPQHF. In DNA form, the CDR3 reads TGTGCCAGCAGCGGGGGGACAGGGGGTCACCTCAATCAGCCCCAGCATTTT.

This chain joins TRBV27 and TRBJ2-5, with 8 bases aligning to TRBD2. The CDR3 sequence is 15 residues long. V trimming: 5 bases; J trimming: 2 bases; junction bases outside the gene matches: 7. Germline V gene lookup returns CDR1 MNHEY and CDR2 SMNVEV (reference sequence). CDR3 sequence reads: CASSQGLGFQETQYF. The CDR3 DNA is TGTGCCAGCAGTCAGGGACTAGGCTTTCAAGAGACCCAGTACTTC.

The V gene is TRBV12-3 or TRBV12-4, the J gene TRBJ2-3, with 8 bases identical to TRBD2. This CDR3 comprises 15 residues. The V and J ends lost 0 bases and 6 bases, in that order; junction bases with no gene match: 5. CDR3 DNA sequence: TGTGCCAGCAGTTTAGCGGGGAGACTAGCGGATACGCAGTATTTT. Its protein is CASSLAGRLADTQYF.

The CDR3 DNA sequence: TGTGCCATCAGCCCTGGGGGTGATCGATCGGAGACCCAGTACTTC. Encoded protein: CAISPGGDRSETQYF. This rearrangement joins TRBV10-3 to TRBJ2-7, with D possibly called TRBD1 or TRBD2 (5 bases each). The end of the DNA fits TRBJ2-5 better, so the J call may be wrong. This CDR3 is built from 15 residues. In germline, CDR1 is ENHRY, CDR2 SYGVKD.

V and J are TRBV28 and TRBJ2-5; TRBD2 matches at 9 bases. This CDR3 is 16 amino acids long. Unmatched junction bases numbered 5, after V lost 2 bases and J lost 1 base. Germline V gene lookup returns CDR1 MDHEN and CDR2 SYDVKM. CDR3 sequence reads: CASSLVAGGPQETQYF. DNA of the CDR3: TGTGCCAGCAGTTTAGTGGCGGGGGGGCCCCAAGAGACCCAGTACTTC. Drawing the rest from reference TRBV28 and TRBJ2-5, the complete variable domain is DVKVTQSSRYLVKRTGEKVFLECVQDMDHENMFWYRQDPGLGLRLIYFSYDVKMKEKGDIPEGYSVSREKKERFSLILESASTNQTSMYLCASSLVAGGPQETQYFGPGTRLLVL.

The chain uses TRBV5-1 and TRBJ2-5; 7 bases fit TRBD1. After removal of 6 bases from V and 1 base from J, the junction contained 9 bases not matched to a gene. Germline CDR1 is SGHRS and CDR2 is YFSETQ. The CDR3 is 15 residues long. The chain's CDR3 is CASNRGSGSQETQYF. DNA for the CDR3: TGCGCCAGCAACAGGGGTTCAGGGAGCCAAGAGACCCAGTACTTC.

V usage is TRBV14 and J usage is TRBJ2-7; no clear D gene. V was trimmed by 3 bases and J by 2 bases, leaving 8 bases between them. The germline V gene has CDR1 SGHDN and CDR2 FVKESK. The CDR3 runs to 13 residues. The CDR3 region has the DNA TGTGCCAGCAGCCAGGGGATCACCTACGAGCAGTACTTC. This translates into CASSQGITYEQYF.

This clonotype has more than one count but fewer than ten. This chain uses TRBV12-3 or TRBV12-4 with TRBJ2-4; weak D call: TRBD2 (6 bases). V was trimmed by 5 bases and J by 13 bases, leaving 12 bases between them. This CDR3 contains 11 residues. CDR3 in DNA: TGTGCCAGCAGTCCCGCTAGCGAACAGTACTTC. Translating it yields CASSPASEQYF.

The CDR3 DNA is TGTGCCAGCAGACCTGACAGGGATCAGCCCCAGCATTTT. Translation gives CASRPDRDQPQHF. The J gene is TRBJ1-5, the V gene TRBV6-2 or TRBV6-3; the match to TRBD1 covers 7 bases. CDR1 and CDR2 (germline): MNHEY, SVGEGT. The CDR3 has 13 residues. After removal of 6 bases from V and 5 bases from J, the junction contained 4 bases not matched to a gene.

The J gene is TRBJ2-1, the V gene TRBV4-3; D possibly corresponds to TRBD1 (5 bases). This CDR3 spans 15 amino acids. Germline V gene lookup returns CDR1 LGHNA and CDR2 YSLEER. Trimming removed 2 bases from V and 6 bases from J, with 14 bases in between. The CDR3 region is CASSQLAGHFNEQFF. CDR3 coding DNA: TGCGCCAGCAGCCAATTAGCCGGACACTTCAATGAGCAGTTCTTC.

The V and J genes are TRBV6-6 and TRBJ2-4, with 9 bases that match TRBD2. The end of the DNA is better explained by TRBJ2-7, so the J call may be wrong. The CDR3 covers 17 residues. The germline V gene encodes CDR1 MNHNY and CDR2 SVGAGI (reference sequence). The CDR3 DNA follows: TGTGCCAGCAGTTACTCGAATCCTCGGACTAGCGTGTACGAGCAGTACTTC. Its translation: CASSYSNPRTSVYEQYF.

The chain is built from TRBV18 and TRBJ2-1, with 7 bases that match TRBD2. This CDR3 has 13 amino acids. Per the germline V gene, CDR1 is KGHSH and CDR2 is LQKENI. After removal of 6 bases from V and 13 bases from J, the junction contained 12 bases not matched to a gene. The CDR3 coding sequence is TGTGCCAGCTCCCCCACTAGCGTGGAGACCCAGTTCTTC. It codes for CASSPTSVETQFF.